This entry lists 18 T cell receptor beta chains sequenced from one sample in a study of Ad26.COV2.S vaccination and SARS-CoV-2 variants. Treatment reported: around 19 received Ad26.COV2.S at low or high dose, single or two shots; 5 received placebo; per-sample allocation not given. Day 63 after the first injection of vaccine or placebo was the sampling time. Method: immunoSEQ multiplex PCR; TCRdb's copy keeps in-frame clones and lacks some. The sample includes 300,000 to 350,000 clones, 86% of them seen just once. Sample: peripheral blood, taken in a trial of Ad26.COV2.S vaccine versus placebo. All receptors come from a person aged 18-65 years who received the Ad26.COV2.S COVID-19 vaccine or a placebo.

This chain uses TRBV19 with TRBJ1-5; TRBD1 agrees at 7 bases. Germline CDR1 is LNHDA and CDR2 is SQIVND (reference sequence). The CDR3 sequence is 15 residues long. The V gene end was trimmed by 6 bases and the J gene end by 4 bases; junction bases not matched to a gene: 9. The CDR3 bases are TGTGCCAGTAGGGACCAGGGGGAGCGAAATCAGCCCCAGCATTTT. It specifies CASRDQGERNQPQHF. The full variable domain, with the rest looked up from reference TRBV19 and TRBJ1-5, is DGGITQSPKYLFRKEGQNVTLSCEQNLNHDAMYWYRQDPGQGLRLIYYSQIVNDFQKGDIAEGYSVSREKKESFPLTVTSAQKNPTAFYLCASRDQGERNQPQHFGDGTRLSIL.

J is TRBJ1-2 and V is TRBV28; D is unresolved. The CDR3 has 15 amino acids. Trimming shortened V by 7 bases and J by 1 base, and 16 bases separated the two germline ends. The germline gives CDR1 MDHEN, CDR2 SYDVKM. The CDR3 loop reads CASIPLAAFNYGYTF. CDR3 nucleotides: TGTGCCAGCATACCCCTTGCGGCATTTAACTATGGCTACACCTTC.

The V gene is TRBV18, the J gene TRBJ1-1, with D perhaps matching TRBD1 (6 bases). Germline values: CDR1 KGHSH, CDR2 LQKENI. The CDR3 is 13 residues long. V was shortened by 6 bases and J by 1 base, with 9 bases between the two germline ends. CDR3: CASSGGQNTEAFF. The CDR3, as DNA: TGTGCCAGCTCCGGGGGACAGAACACTGAAGCTTTCTTT.

The chain is built from TRBV28 and TRBJ1-2, with 7 nucleotides matching TRBD1. This CDR3 region has 13 residues. V shed 9 bases and J 6 bases; nucleotides not matched to a gene: 10. Per germline, CDR1 MDHEN and CDR2 SYDVKM. The CDR3 region is CASTQGNSDGYTF. The DNA for the CDR3 is TGTGCCAGTACACAGGGGAACAGCGATGGCTACACCTTC.

This chain joins TRBV7-2 and TRBJ2-7, with a tentative D call TRBD1 (6 bases). Looked up from germline, CDR1 is SGHTA and CDR2 is FQGNSA. Trimming took 3 bases from V and 2 from J, leaving 17 bases between them. This CDR3 region has 16 residues. CDR3 sequence: CASSFPTGTITYEQYF. The CDR3, as DNA: TGTGCCAGCAGCTTCCCGACAGGAACAATTACCTACGAGCAGTACTTC.

CDR3 residues: CASSREGYGYTF. In DNA form, the CDR3 reads TGTGCCAGCAGCCGGGAAGGCTATGGCTACACCTTC. The chain joins TRBV16 to TRBJ1-2, with D unresolved. V lost 4 bases and J 4 bases, leaving 7 bases between the germline ends. The germline V gene has CDR1 KGHSY and CDR2 FQNENV. The CDR3 is made up of 12 amino acids.

J is TRBJ2-3 and V is TRBV6-4; D perhaps matches TRBD2 (6 bases). The germline V and J ends were trimmed by 8 bases and 1 base, with 13 bases remaining between them. The CDR3 is 14 amino acids. Per the germline V gene, CDR1 is MRHNA and CDR2 is SNTAGT. CDR3: CASAEGDGTDTQYF. The CDR3 region has the DNA TGTGCCAGCGCGGAGGGCGACGGCACAGATACGCAGTATTTT.

The genes are TRBV6-2 or TRBV6-3 and TRBJ1-2; weak D call: TRBD1 (6 bases). Germline CDR1 MNHEY, CDR2 SVGEGT. CDR3 length: 13 amino acids. The V end was cut by 3 bases, the J end by 8 bases, with 13 bases between. CDR3 sequence (DNA): TGTGCCAGCAGTTATGCGTTCGGGGGCGGCTACACCTTC. Encoded protein: CASSYAFGGGYTF.

This rearrangement joins TRBV19 to TRBJ1-5, with a possible D match to TRBD1 (6 bases). V shed 10 bases and J shed 1 base, with 17 bases lying between them. This CDR3 comprises 15 residues. The germline gives CDR1 LNHDA, CDR2 SQIVND (reference sequence). The CDR3 region is CATRRQAESNQPQHF. CDR3 DNA: TGTGCCACCAGACGACAGGCGGAAAGCAATCAGCCCCAGCATTTT.

The chain combines TRBV5-1 with TRBJ2-7; no definite D call. CDR3 length: 14 residues. In germline, CDR1 is SGHRS, CDR2 YFSETQ. V was clipped by 3 bases and J by 1 base, with 11 bases between them. This chain's CDR3 is CASSSRIDSYEQYF. DNA of the CDR3: TGCGCCAGCAGCTCGAGGATCGATTCCTACGAGCAGTACTTC. Complete variable domain (other parts from reference TRBV5-1 and TRBJ2-7): KAGVTQTPRYLIKTRGQQVTLSCSPISGHRSVSWYQQTPGQGLQFLFEYFSETQRNKGNFPGRFSGRQFSNSRSEMNVSTLELGDSALYLCASSSRIDSYEQYFGPGTRLTVT.

V usage is TRBV6-6 and J usage is TRBJ2-7; TRBD1 aligns across 8 bases. In germline, CDR1 is MNHNY, CDR2 SVGAGI (reference sequence). J lost 4 bases, V lost 4 bases, and 6 bases had no gene match. This CDR3 has 14 residues. The CDR3 region has the DNA TGTGCCAGCAGTTCCTTTGACAGGGGATACGAGCAGTACTTC. Translation: CASSSFDRGYEQYF.

The chain links TRBV19 to TRBJ2-3, with 13 nucleotides matching TRBD2. This CDR3 spans 15 amino acids. The germline V gene has CDR1 LNHDA and CDR2 SQIVND (reference sequence). The ends lost 5 bases at V and 5 bases at J; junction bases unmatched: 4. Here the CDR3 reads CASSVGLAGVDTQYF. CDR3 DNA sequence: TGTGCCAGTAGTGTAGGACTAGCGGGAGTAGATACGCAGTATTTT.

A word on this clone: This CDR3 is also generated by other DNA sequences in the sample. The chain carries TRBV7-2 and TRBJ2-3, with 14 bases lining up with TRBD2. J gave up 1 base and V 1 base, and 1 base lay outside the gene matches. This CDR3 region has 17 residues. Germline V lookup: CDR1 SGHTA, CDR2 FQGNSA. Written as DNA, the CDR3 is TGTGCCAGCAGCTTAGTGGGACTAGCGGGGGGCACAGATACGCAGTATTTT. It codes for CASSLVGLAGGTDTQYF.

This clone was seen only a few times. Different DNA sequences within this sample yield the same CDR3. The J gene is TRBJ2-7, the V gene TRBV6-5; no clear D gene. This CDR3 spans 13 amino acids. Between the trimmed V and J ends, which lost 3 bases and 3 bases, there was a span of 9 bases. Looked up from germline, CDR1 is MNHEY and CDR2 is SVGAGI. DNA of the CDR3: TGTGCCAGCAGTTATGGTAGTATCTACGAGCAGTACTTC. Protein product: CASSYGSIYEQYF.

The chain couples TRBV7-9 to TRBJ2-3, with 8 bases identical to TRBD2. The CDR3 runs to 15 residues. V lost 1 base to trimming and J lost 1 base; unmatched junction nucleotides: 1. Germline V gene data show CDR1 as SEHNR and CDR2 as FQNEAQ (reference sequence). The CDR3: CASSLVSGGTDTQYF. The CDR3 DNA reads as TGTGCCAGCAGCTTAGTTAGCGGGGGCACAGATACGCAGTATTTT.

The chain combines TRBV6-5 with TRBJ2-7, with D uncertain. Trimming removed 8 bases at V and 0 bases at J, with 11 bases between. Germline V gene lookup returns CDR1 MNHEY and CDR2 SVGAGI. The CDR3 runs 13 residues. The CDR3 sequence: CASRRLSSYEQYF. CDR3 coding DNA: TGTGCCAGCCGACGGTTAAGCTCCTACGAGCAGTACTTC.

V usage is TRBV4-2 and J usage is TRBJ2-6, with 10 bases identical to TRBD1. Germline loops: CDR1 LGHNA, CDR2 YNFKEQ. Trimming took 5 bases from V and 4 from J; bases not matched to a gene: 14. This CDR3 is built from 19 residues. CDR3 bases: TGTGCCAGCAGCACCCAGCCAGGGACAGGGGTCACCGGGGCCAACGTCCTGACTTTC. Protein product: CASSTQPGTGVTGANVLTF.

This chain links TRBV18 with TRBJ1-3; tentatively, D is TRBD1 (5 bases). Deletions cut 2 bases from V and 1 base from J, with 6 bases between. Germline assignment: CDR1 KGHSH and CDR2 LQKENI. CDR3 size: 14 residues. Here the CDR3 reads CASSPGGSGNTIYF. CDR3 in DNA: TGTGCCAGCTCACCAGGGGGATCTGGAAACACCATATATTTT.